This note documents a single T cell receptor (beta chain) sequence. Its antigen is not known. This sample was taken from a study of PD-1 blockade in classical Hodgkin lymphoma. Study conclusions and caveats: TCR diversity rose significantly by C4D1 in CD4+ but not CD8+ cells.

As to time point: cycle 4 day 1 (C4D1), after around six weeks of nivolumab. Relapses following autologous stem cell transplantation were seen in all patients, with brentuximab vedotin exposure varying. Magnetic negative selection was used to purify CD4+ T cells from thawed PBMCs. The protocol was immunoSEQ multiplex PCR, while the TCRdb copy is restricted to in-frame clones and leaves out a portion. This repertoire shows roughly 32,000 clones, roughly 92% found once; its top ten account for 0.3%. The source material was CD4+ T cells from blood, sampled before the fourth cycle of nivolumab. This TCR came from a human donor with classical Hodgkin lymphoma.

The CDR3 sequence: CASSPFPNTGELFF. CDR3 sequence (DNA): TGTGCCAGCAGCCCCTTCCCGAACACCGGGGAGCTGTTTTTT. J is TRBJ2-2 and V is TRBV6-4; D remains ambiguous. V gave up 6 bases and J gave up 0 bases, with 8 bases separating them. CDR1 and CDR2 from the germline V gene are MRHNA and SNTAGT. The CDR3 extends over 14 amino acids.